Listed here are 14 T cell receptor beta chains from one sample, sequenced in a study of T cell changes during pregnancy in multiple sclerosis. Assay: immunoSEQ multiplex PCR; the TCRdb copy retains only in-frame clones and omits some. The sample includes about 35,000 clones, 85% to 90% of them seen just once. The input for sequencing was CD8+ T cells from peripheral blood mononuclear cells, taken in the third trimester of pregnancy. These receptors were obtained from a female donor with multiple sclerosis, enrolled in a pregnancy study.

The V gene is TRBV29-1, the J gene TRBJ2-3; 7 bases agree with TRBD1. Looked up from germline, CDR1 is SQVTM and CDR2 is ANQGSEA. Trimming at V came to 1 base and at J to 0 bases, leaving 4 bases not matched to a gene. The CDR3 loop spans 15 amino acids. Written as DNA, the CDR3 is TGCAGCGTTGAAGGTGGGACAGATAGCACAGATACGCAGTATTTT. This gives the protein CSVEGGTDSTDTQYF.

The rearrangement links TRBV11-2 to TRBJ1-1; tentative D call: TRBD1 (5 bases). Trimming shortened V by 1 base and J by 1 base, and 10 bases separated the two germline ends. Germline V gives CDR1 SGHAT, CDR2 FQNNGV. The CDR3 covers 15 residues. CDR3 sequence: CASSLGAGPNTEAFF. DNA for the CDR3: TGTGCCAGCAGCTTAGGGGCGGGACCGAACACTGAAGCTTTCTTT.

This chain uses TRBV7-3 with TRBJ2-7; 8 nucleotides match TRBD2. CDR3 size: 15 residues. J gave up 1 base and V 5 bases, and 7 bases lay outside the gene matches. Germline CDR1 is SGHTA and CDR2 is FQGTGA. This CDR3 is CASSLEGGGSYEQYF. In DNA, the CDR3 is TGTGCCAGCAGCCTAGAGGGCGGGGGGTCCTACGAGCAGTACTTC. The full variable domain, with the rest looked up from reference TRBV7-3 and TRBJ2-7, is GAGVSQTPSNKVTEKGKYVELRCDPISGHTALYWYRQSLGQGPEFLIYFQGTGAADDSGLPNDRFFAVRPEGSVSTLKIQRTERGDSAVYLCASSLEGGGSYEQYFGPGTRLTVT.

The rearrangement links TRBV11-3 to TRBJ2-2; 7 bases are shared with TRBD1. With V trimmed by 1 base and J by 6 bases, 14 bases remained unmatched. This CDR3 has 18 amino acids. The germline V gene has CDR1 SGHNT and CDR2 YENEEA. This CDR3 reads CASSLVIPGQTDPGELFF. The DNA of the CDR3 is TGTGCCAGCAGCTTAGTGATCCCGGGACAGACCGACCCCGGGGAGCTGTTTTTT.

This clone was counted a single time. This chain joins TRBV4-1 and TRBJ1-1; weak D call: TRBD1 (5 bases). V was pared by 1 base and J by 0 bases, with 9 bases between. CDR3 length equals 15 residues. Germline assignment: CDR1 MGHRA and CDR2 YSYEKL. The CDR3 region has the DNA TGCGCCAGCAGCCAAGCGGCAGGGATGAACACTGAAGCTTTCTTT. Its translation is CASSQAAGMNTEAFF.

In its sample, this clone was seen a few times. This chain links TRBV29-1 with TRBJ2-7, with a tentative D call TRBD2 (5 bases). V was clipped by 6 bases and J by 0 bases, with 18 bases between them. Per the germline V gene, CDR1 is SQVTM and CDR2 is ANQGSEA. This CDR3 is 15 amino acids long. CDR3 DNA: TGCAGCGTCGGGCGGGCTATGTCAAGCTCCTACGAGCAGTACTTC. Translation gives CSVGRAMSSSYEQYF.

The rearrangement joins TRBV4-1 to TRBJ2-5, with 10 bases identical to TRBD2. Germline V gene lookup returns CDR1 MGHRA and CDR2 YSYEKL. The V and J ends lost 2 bases and 5 bases, in that order; junction bases with no gene match: 14. This CDR3 has 18 residues. The DNA of the CDR3 is TGCGCCAGCAGCCAACCCCCCACTAGCGGGGTTGAGGGGGAGACCCAGTACTTC. Amino acid sequence: CASSQPPTSGVEGETQYF.

The rearrangement uses TRBV7-9 and TRBJ1-1; 7 nucleotides line up with TRBD1. This CDR3 comprises 14 residues. The junction had 6 bases not matched to a gene; V was cut back by 5 bases and J by 3 bases. CDR1 and CDR2 (germline): SEHNR, FQNEAQ (reference sequence). The CDR3 sequence: CASSGQESYTEAFF. CDR3 in DNA: TGTGCCAGCAGCGGACAGGAAAGTTACACTGAAGCTTTCTTT.

Only a few counts were recorded for this clone. V and J are TRBV19 and TRBJ2-7; TRBD1 might be the D (6 bases). Germline V CDR1 and CDR2: LNHDA, SQIVND (reference sequence). V was shortened by 3 bases and J by 6 bases, with 18 bases between the two germline ends. The CDR3 has 15 amino acids. The CDR3 is CASSIQLGRGAEQYF. Here the CDR3 DNA reads TGTGCCAGTAGTATCCAGCTGGGCAGGGGCGCCGAGCAGTACTTC.

The rearrangement joins TRBV16 to TRBJ1-2, with D possibly being TRBD1 (6 bases). The CDR3 covers 13 residues. V lost 6 bases and J 4 bases, leaving 12 bases between the germline ends. CDR1 is KGHSY, CDR2 FQNENV, per germline. The CDR3 is CASSAGQFYGYTF. For the CDR3, the DNA is TGTGCCAGCAGTGCCGGACAGTTCTATGGCTACACCTTC.

The chain couples TRBV7-2 to TRBJ1-5, with TRBD1 identical over 7 bases. Germline V CDR1 and CDR2: SGHTA, FQGNSA. V lost 3 bases and J lost 2; bases outside the gene matches: 7. This CDR3 contains 16 residues. CDR3 nucleotide sequence: TGTGCCAGCAGCTTGATTCGACAGGGTGGCAATCAGCCCCAGCATTTT. It is translated as CASSLIRQGGNQPQHF.

This chain links TRBV27 with TRBJ1-4; 10 bases map to TRBD1. The ends lost 4 bases at V and 7 bases at J; junction bases unmatched: 6. CDR3 length equals 15 residues. Germline V gene data show CDR1 as MNHEY and CDR2 as SMNVEV (reference sequence). CDR3 sequence reads: CASSSWTGGSEKLFF. As DNA, the CDR3 is TGTGCCAGCAGTTCCTGGACAGGGGGTTCTGAAAAACTGTTTTTT.

This clone came up once. The rearrangement joins TRBV7-9 to TRBJ1-1; 9 bases agree with TRBD1. The length of the CDR3 is 16 residues. Germline-derived CDR1 and CDR2 are SEHNR and FQNEAQ (reference sequence). After removal of 1 base from V and 1 base from J, the junction contained 4 bases not matched to a gene. Here the CDR3 DNA reads TGTGCCAGCAGCTTAGGGACAGGGGCCCAGAACACTGAAGCTTTCTTT. It codes for CASSLGTGAQNTEAFF.

The V gene is TRBV9, the J gene TRBJ2-1, with 16 bases lining up with TRBD2. Germline values: CDR1 SGDLS, CDR2 YYNGEE. V lost 3 bases to trimming and J lost 9 bases; unmatched junction nucleotides: 6. The CDR3 consists of 16 residues. The CDR3 region has the DNA TGTGCCAGCAGCGGGGGACTAGCGGGGGGGCCGGGTGAGCAGTTCTTC. It specifies CASSGGLAGGPGEQFF.